This TCR beta chain was sequenced during a study of OX40 agonist ivuxolimab in advanced cancers. Study at large: Patients were treated with ivuxolimab, an agonistic anti-OX40 (CD134) antibody.

This table comes from immunoSEQ multiplex PCR, and its TCRdb copy is limited to in-frame clones, with some not included. The sample records tens of thousands of clones, around 74% being singletons. This clone was counted a single time. The sequence came from an adult with an advanced solid tumor such as melanoma, head and neck, liver or kidney cancer. The sample was CD4+ or CD8+ T cells sorted from blood, taken in a trial of the OX40 agonist ivuxolimab.

The CDR3 protein is CASTPPGAYNEQFF. The CDR3 coding sequence is TGTGCCAGTACCCCGCCCGGGGCCTACAATGAGCAGTTCTTC. The rearrangement uses TRBV19 and TRBJ2-1; maybe TRBD2 (5 bases). CDR3 length: 14 residues. CDR1 and CDR2 (germline): LNHDA, SQIVND (reference sequence). Trimming removed 7 bases from V and 2 bases from J, with 12 bases in between.